This is a list of T cell receptor beta chains from one sample in a study of control samples from healthy donors and cancer patients. Measured with immunoSEQ multiplex PCR; TCRdb has only the in-frame clones, and not every one. The top ten hold 4.5% to 7% of the sample, which has about 130,000 clones, over 85% seen once. Source material: blood. All receptors derive from a man between 18 and 35 years old in good health. Both conserved end residues are part of each CDR3. Each record gives: CDR3 protein, CDR3 DNA, J gene, V gene, clone size, D gene. A D gene is named only where the DNA matches it firmly. Size is omitted from some rows. Given values are once, few, many or a class for expanded clones.

CASSQGGEYEQYF | TGTGCCAGCAGCCAAGGGGGGGAGTACGAGCAGTACTTC | TRBJ2-7 | TRBV7-6 | few | .
CASSSPGQAAETQYF | TGTGCCAGCAGTTCCCCGGGACAGGCCGCCGAGACCCAGTACTTC | TRBJ2-5 | TRBV7-9 | . | TRBD1
CASSSPRMGGPDNEQFF | TGTGCCAGCAGCTCCCCCAGGATGGGGGGGCCTGACAATGAGCAGTTCTTC | TRBJ2-1 | TRBV5-4 | . | .
CASSEVLTGSSSTEAFF | TGTGCCAGCAGTGAAGTTTTGACAGGATCTTCGAGCACTGAAGCTTTCTTT | TRBJ1-1 | TRBV2 | . | .
CASSQSLQGKQYF | TGTGCCAGCAGCCAATCGCTACAAGGCAAGCAGTACTTC | TRBJ2-7 | TRBV14 | . | .
CASSFGSGEQYF | TGTGCCAGCAGTTTCGGGTCGGGCGAGCAGTACTTC | TRBJ2-7 | TRBV12-3/TRBV12-4 | . | .
CASSLGGNYGYTF | TGTGCCAGCAGCCTCGGCGGGAACTATGGCTACACCTTC | TRBJ1-2 | TRBV3-1/TRBV3-2 | . | .
CASSEARLVISGNTIYF | TGTGCCAGCAGTGAAGCGCGATTGGTAATCTCTGGAAACACCATATATTTT | TRBJ1-3 | TRBV2 | . | .
CASSQDRRGGLDEQYF | TGTGCCAGCAGCCAAGATCGTCGGGGAGGGCTGGACGAGCAGTACTTC | TRBJ2-7 | TRBV3-1/TRBV3-2 | . | TRBD2
CASSSQGQENQPQHF | TGTGCCAGCAGCTCCCAGGGACAGGAGAATCAGCCCCAGCATTTT | TRBJ1-5 | TRBV11-2 | . | TRBD1
CASSLSMVGGHRAQYF | TGTGCCAGCAGTTTATCTATGGTGGGTGGGCACAGAGCACAGTATTTT | TRBJ2-3 | TRBV27 | . | .
CASSLDTSGGSEQFF | TGTGCCAGCAGCTTAGACACTAGCGGGGGGTCGGAGCAGTTCTTC | TRBJ2-1 | TRBV11-2 | . | TRBD2
CASSPRDGYSYEQYF | TGTGCCAGCTCACCTAGGGACGGCTACTCCTACGAGCAGTACTTC | TRBJ2-7 | TRBV18 | once | .
CASSPLVTGVSNQPQHF | TGTGCCAGCTCACCCCTGGTGACAGGGGTGAGCAATCAGCCCCAGCATTTT | TRBJ1-5 | TRBV18 | . | TRBD1
CASSPTSGDYEQYF | TGCGCCAGCAGCCCTACTAGCGGGGATTACGAGCAGTACTTC | TRBJ2-7 | TRBV5-1 | . | TRBD2
CASSPWDSRGKSSTGELFF | TGTGCCAGCAGCCCATGGGACAGCCGAGGGAAATCCTCCACCGGGGAGCTGTTTTTT | TRBJ2-2 | TRBV11-2 | . | TRBD1
CASSLDWDTREAFF | TGCGCCAGCAGCTTGGATTGGGACACCCGTGAAGCTTTCTTT | TRBJ1-1 | TRBV5-1 | . | .
CASSRFTGGGEQYF | TGTGCCAGTAGTAGATTCACAGGGGGTGGCGAGCAGTACTTC | TRBJ2-7 | TRBV19 | . | TRBD1
CASTPAGGSEKLFF | TGTGCCAGCACCCCGGCCGGGGGTAGTGAAAAACTGTTTTTT | TRBJ1-4 | TRBV2 | . | .
CASSRLTKGRGVSDTQYF | TGTGCCAGCAGCCGACTAACTAAGGGGCGGGGGGTATCAGATACGCAGTATTTT | TRBJ2-3 | TRBV3-1/TRBV3-2 | . | TRBD2
CASSSPPGRGNYGYTF | TGTGCCAGCAGCTCGCCACCCGGCAGGGGCAACTATGGCTACACCTTC | TRBJ1-2 | TRBV7-2 | . | .
CASSEIVNSYEQYF | TGTGCCAGCAGTGAAATAGTGAACTCCTACGAGCAGTACTTC | TRBJ2-7 | TRBV2 | . | .
CASGQDRGTDTQYF | TGTGCCAGCGGTCAGGACAGGGGCACAGATACGCAGTATTTT | TRBJ2-3 | TRBV2 | . | TRBD1
CASSTSMAYEQYF | TGTGCCAGCAGCACATCGATGGCCTACGAGCAGTACTTC | TRBJ2-7 | TRBV11-2 | . | .
CASSDSRGGSDTQYF | TGTGCCAGCAGTGACTCCCGGGGGGGCTCCGATACGCAGTATTTT | TRBJ2-3 | TRBV6-4 | . | TRBD2
CASSLVAGLKQETQYF | TGCGCCAGCAGCTTGGTAGCGGGACTCAAACAAGAGACCCAGTACTTC | TRBJ2-5 | TRBV5-1 | . | TRBD2
CASQEAGGGYTF | TGTGCCAGTCAAGAGGCAGGGGGTGGCTACACCTTC | TRBJ1-2 | TRBV12-3/TRBV12-4 | . | TRBD1
CASSPGGGANYGYTF | TGTGCCAGCAGTCCCGGGGGTGGAGCTAACTATGGCTACACCTTC | TRBJ1-2 | TRBV6-5 | . | .
CASSSRPDRVINTEAFF | TGTGCCAGCAGCTCGAGGCCGGACAGGGTGATCAACACTGAAGCTTTCTTT | TRBJ1-1 | TRBV7-9 | once | TRBD1
CASSLDRAQGPLHF | TGTGCCAGCAGCCTCGACAGGGCCCAGGGACCCCTCCACTTT | TRBJ1-6 | TRBV11-2 | . | TRBD1
CASGPRHEQETQYF | TGTGCTAGTGGTCCCCGACACGAACAAGAGACCCAGTACTTC | TRBJ2-5 | TRBV12-5 | . | .
CASSTPGQEEHEQFF | TGTGCCAGCAGCACGCCGGGACAGGAGGAACATGAGCAGTTCTTC | TRBJ2-1 | TRBV5-6 | . | TRBD1
CASSPGSGGPNEQFF | TGTGCCAGCTCACCAGGTAGCGGGGGGCCCAATGAGCAGTTCTTC | TRBJ2-1 | TRBV18 | . | TRBD2
CATGTSNTGELFF | TGTGCCACCGGGACTTCCAACACCGGGGAGCTGTTTTTT | TRBJ2-2 | TRBV10-3 | . | .
CASSLGGGTEAFF | TGTGCCAGCAGTTTAGGGGGCGGCACTGAAGCTTTCTTT | TRBJ1-1 | TRBV12-3/TRBV12-4 | . | .
CASSRYRGIVEQYF | TGTGCCAGCAGCCGGTACCGGGGAATAGTGGAGCAGTACTTC | TRBJ2-7 | TRBV6-6 | . | .
CASSSGTVTYEQYF | TGTGCCAGCAGCTCCGGGACAGTGACCTACGAGCAGTACTTC | TRBJ2-7 | TRBV5-5 | . | TRBD1
CASSLRDMNTEAFF | TGTGCCAGCAGTTTAAGGGACATGAACACTGAAGCTTTCTTT | TRBJ1-1 | TRBV28 | . | .
CASSWRPSNTGELFF | TGTGCCAGCAGCTGGAGACCATCGAACACCGGGGAGCTGTTTTTT | TRBJ2-2 | TRBV5-6 | . | .
CSVRVNSGNTIYF | TGCAGCGTTCGGGTAAACTCTGGAAACACCATATATTTT | TRBJ1-3 | TRBV29-1 | . | .
CASSRGTYNSPLHF | TGCGCCAGCAGCCGGGGTACCTATAATTCACCCCTCCACTTT | TRBJ1-6 | TRBV4-1 | . | .
CASSQEGTQGLYGYTF | TGCGCCAGCAGCCAAGAAGGGACGCAGGGCCTCTATGGCTACACCTTC | TRBJ1-2 | TRBV4-1 | . | .
CASDEGAGYYNEQFF | TGTGCCAGCGACGAGGGGGCGGGTTACTACAATGAGCAGTTCTTC | TRBJ2-1 | TRBV3-1/TRBV3-2 | . | TRBD1
CASTIGAGELFF | TGTGCCAGTACAATAGGCGCCGGGGAGCTGTTTTTT | TRBJ2-2 | TRBV19 | . | .
CASSLFFSGIAGEETQYF | TGCGCCAGCAGCCTCTTCTTCTCCGGGATAGCGGGGGAAGAGACCCAGTACTTC | TRBJ2-5 | TRBV4-1 | . | TRBD2
CASSLVGRANEQFF | TGTGCCAGCAGCTTGGTAGGCAGGGCCAATGAGCAGTTCTTC | TRBJ2-1 | TRBV5-5 | . | .
CASSPGSSDEQFF | TGCGCCAGCAGCCCCGGGTCCAGTGATGAGCAGTTCTTC | TRBJ2-1 | TRBV5-1 | . | .
CASSLKDRGEKLFF | TGTGCCAGCAGTCTGAAGGACAGGGGAGAAAAACTGTTTTTT | TRBJ1-4 | TRBV27 | . | TRBD1
CASSSLAGAFEKLFF | TGTGCCAGCAGCTCCTTGGCGGGCGCCTTTGAAAAACTGTTTTTT | TRBJ1-4 | TRBV11-2 | . | .
CASSPDRDRHGGYTF | TGTGCCAGCAGTCCTGACAGAGACAGGCACGGTGGCTACACCTTC | TRBJ1-2 | TRBV2 | . | .
CASSRPGTGTISTDTQYF | TGTGCCAGCAGTCGTCCCGGGACAGGAACAATTAGCACAGATACGCAGTATTTT | TRBJ2-3 | TRBV2 | . | TRBD1